This T cell receptor (beta chain) is from a study of CD8 T cells in ankylosing spondylitis. The CDR3 consists of 15 residues. V was pared by 6 bases and J by 5 bases, with 13 bases of the junction left unmatched. Per germline, CDR1 MNHNS and CDR2 SASEGT. General observations from the study: Enrichment of disease-linked clones was reportedly significant in matched ankylosing spondylitis synovial fluid. Peripheral blood held disease-linked clones only at relatively low frequency, and these were CD8+.

Scientists made TCR beta libraries using quantitative 5'-RACE with molecular barcodes. TCRdb processed the 5' RACE reads anew with MiXCR; each CDR3 protein has one entry. The repertoire holds 200,000 or so distinct CDR3 sequences, with about an eighth as singletons. This clonotype was recorded a few times. Antigen: not known. The sequencing input was blood, either unsorted or a sorted T cell fraction (not recorded which). V is TRBV6-1 and J is TRBJ2-7; 7 bases are a match to TRBD2. This clonotype was sampled from a female donor with ankylosing spondylitis or in good health (not recorded which). DNA for the CDR3: TGTGCCAGCAGGAAGAATGACGGGGGGTTCAACGAGCAGTACTTC. Translating gives CASRKNDGGFNEQYF.